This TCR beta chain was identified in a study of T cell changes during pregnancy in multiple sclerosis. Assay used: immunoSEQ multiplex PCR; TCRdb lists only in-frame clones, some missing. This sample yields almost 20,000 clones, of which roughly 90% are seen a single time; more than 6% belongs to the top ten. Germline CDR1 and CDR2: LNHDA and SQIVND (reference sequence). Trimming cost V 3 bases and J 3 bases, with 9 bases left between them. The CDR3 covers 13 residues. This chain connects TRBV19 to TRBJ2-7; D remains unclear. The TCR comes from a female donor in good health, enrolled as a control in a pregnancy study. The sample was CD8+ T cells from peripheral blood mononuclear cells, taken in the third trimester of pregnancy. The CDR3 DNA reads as TGTGCCAGTAGTATCACAGTGGGCTACGAGCAGTACTTC. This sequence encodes CASSITVGYEQYF. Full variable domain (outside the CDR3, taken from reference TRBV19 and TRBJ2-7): DGGITQSPKYLFRKEGQNVTLSCEQNLNHDAMYWYRQDPGQGLRLIYYSQIVNDFQKGDIAEGYSVSREKKESFPLTVTSAQKNPTAFYLCASSITVGYEQYFGPGTRLTVT.